The 30 T cell receptor beta chains listed next were all sequenced from one sample in a study of regulatory T cells in long-lasting Graves disease. Construction of the TCR beta libraries employed iRepertoire HTBI primers in conjunction with Arm-PCR of CDR3 regions. TCRdb reanalysed the multiplex PCR reads using MiXCR and keeps one entry per CDR3 protein. This sample carries roughly 490,000 distinct CDR3 sequences, under 25% of them seen once, and the ten largest clones take around 13%. Noted time point: persistent/refractory GD, antithyroid drugs over 5 years with positive TRAb. Following extraction of RNA from PBMCs, that RNA was used to make the TCR library. The sample consisted of peripheral blood mononuclear cells (PBMCs), taken when the disease was refractory, from a patient treated with antithyroid drugs. These receptors all come from a female donor with Graves disease.

This clonotype was observed a handful of times. The chain has TRBV2 and TRBJ1-6; no clear D. Germline CDR1 SNHLY, CDR2 FYNNEI. The CDR3 contains 16 residues. V lost 8 bases and J lost 0, with 14 bases in between. The chain's CDR3 is CASGRREASYNSPLHF. The CDR3 DNA reads TGTGCCAGCGGGAGAAGGGAAGCCTCCTATAATTCACCCCTCCACTTT.

Turning to this clonotype: An end of the junction does not agree with germline; a read error may underlie this. The chain has TRBV18 and TRBJ2-7, with 8 bases identical to TRBD1. The germline V gene encodes CDR1 KGHSH and CDR2 LQKENI. The length of the CDR3 is 15 residues. The CDR3 sequence: CVSSPIEGTGYEQYF. CDR3 bases: TGTGTCAGCTCCCCCATTGAGGGGACAGGCTACGAGCAGTACTTC.

This clonotype was detected many times. A junction boundary mismatches the germline segment, possibly from a read error. The chain has TRBV28 and TRBJ1-1; possibly TRBD1 for D (6 bases). Germline CDR1 MDHEN, CDR2 SYDVKM. This CDR3 has 13 residues. The CDR3 reads CASTWDMNTEAFF. DNA of the CDR3: TGTGCCAGCACCTGGGACATGAATACTGAAGCTTTCTTT.

The CDR3 spells CASSPPEDRQETQYF. CDR3 coding DNA: TGTGCCAGCAGCCCGCCAGAGGACAGACAAGAGACCCAGTACTTC. V usage is TRBV7-6 and J usage is TRBJ2-5, with D perhaps TRBD1 (6 bases). Between the trimmed V and J ends, which lost 5 bases and 2 bases, there was a span of 15 bases. The CDR3 runs to 15 residues. Germline V gene data show CDR1 as SGHVS and CDR2 as FNYEAQ. Together with reference TRBV7-6 and TRBJ2-5, the CDR3 gives the full variable domain: GAGVSQSPRYKVTKRGQDVALRCDPISGHVSLYWYRQALGQGPEFLTYFNYEAQQDKSGLPNDRFSAERPEGSISTLTIQRTEQRDSAMYRCASSPPEDRQETQYFGPGTRLLVL.

This clonotype has ten or more counts. The genes are TRBV6-5 and TRBJ1-5, with TRBD1 identical over 8 bases. Germline V gene lookup returns CDR1 MNHEY and CDR2 SVGAGI. The CDR3 consists of 16 residues. Trimming cost V 0 bases and J 5 bases; bases outside gene matches: 6. CDR3 sequence reads: CASSYSTGTGHQPQHF. DNA for the CDR3: TGTGCCAGCAGTTACTCGACCGGGACAGGTCATCAGCCCCAGCATTTT.

The CDR3 DNA sequence: TGTGCCAGCAGTCTCGTGAGGGGCACCTCCGGGGAGCTGTTTTTT. This gives the protein CASSLVRGTSGELFF. The chain couples TRBV6-1 to TRBJ2-2; D may be TRBD1 or TRBD2 (5 bases each). Germline-derived CDR1 and CDR2 are MNHNS and SASEGT. The length of the CDR3 is 15 residues. Trimming took 5 bases from V and 6 from J, leaving 16 bases between them.

This clonotype was counted only a few times. This chain links TRBV14 with TRBJ2-7, with unresolved D. CDR3 size: 12 residues. The V gene's germline CDR1 is SGHDN and CDR2 FVKESK. Deletions cut 0 bases from V and 5 bases from J, with 5 bases between. The CDR3 DNA follows: TGTGCCAGCAGCCAAGAAGGGCACGAGCAGTACTTC. As protein: CASSQEGHEQYF.

Concerning this clonotype: The junction differs from germline at one of its ends, possibly a read error. The chain joins TRBV7-3 to TRBJ1-2, with TRBD1 matching over 9 bases. Germline CDR1 is SGHTA and CDR2 is FQGTGA. The CDR3 extends over 18 amino acids. The CDR3 here is CASSLTTQGAYHNHGYTF. The CDR3 nucleotides read TGTGCCAGCAGCTTAACTACACAGGGGGCATATCATAACCATGGCTACACCTTC.

This clonotype was counted at least ten times. This rearrangement joins TRBV20-1 to TRBJ1-2, with TRBD1 matching over 8 bases. V lost 3 bases and J lost 3; bases outside the gene matches: 12. Germline loops: CDR1 DFQATT, CDR2 SNEGSKA (reference sequence). The CDR3 runs 16 residues. The CDR3 DNA reads as TGCAGTGCTAGTCGCGGACAGGGAGAGGTGTACTATGGCTACACCTTC. It specifies CSASRGQGEVYYGYTF.

This clonotype was picked up a small number of times. The gene calls are TRBV6-4 and TRBJ1-3; D unclear. V was clipped by 5 bases and J by 0 bases, with 8 bases between them. The CDR3 is 14 amino acids. The germline V gene encodes CDR1 MRHNA and CDR2 SNTAGT. CDR3 loop: CASSYWTSGNTIYF. The CDR3 nucleotides read TGTGCCAGCAGTTATTGGACCTCTGGAAACACCATATATTTT.

This clonotype was recorded at least ten times. The V gene is TRBV5-1, the J gene TRBJ1-6, with 7 positions matching TRBD1. Trimming cost V 4 bases and J 5 bases; bases outside gene matches: 6. The germline V gene has CDR1 SGHRS and CDR2 YFSETQ. The CDR3 consists of 15 residues. CDR3 DNA sequence: TGCGCCAGCAGCGCAGGGGGACAGCATAATTCACCCCTCCACTTT. This gives the protein CASSAGGQHNSPLHF.

This clonotype was seen a handful of times. The chain uses TRBV30 and TRBJ1-4; a weak D match, TRBD1 (5 bases). Trimming took 3 bases from V and 4 from J, leaving 12 bases between them. This CDR3 is 14 amino acids long. Looked up from germline, CDR1 is GTSNPN and CDR2 is SVGIG (reference sequence). CDR3 loop: CAWRFLGHNEKLFF. The CDR3 DNA sequence: TGTGCCTGGAGATTCTTGGGGCATAATGAAAAACTGTTTTTT.

Concerning this clonotype itself: This may come from a read error, since a much larger clone is one base off. CDR3 nucleotide sequence: TGTGCCAGCAGCTTGGGTTCAGGGACTCCGGCTTTCTTT. Translating it yields CASSLGSGTPAFF. V gene TRBV7-9 combines with J gene TRBJ1-1; D might be TRBD1 (5 bases). V was clipped by 3 bases and J by 11 bases, with 16 bases between them. The CDR3 contains 13 residues. Looked up from germline, CDR1 is SEHNR and CDR2 is FQNEAQ (reference sequence).

This clonotype was detected many times. The chain joins TRBV18 to TRBJ2-5; D is unresolved. The CDR3 covers 14 residues. CDR1 and CDR2 from the germline V gene are KGHSH and LQKENI. Trimming cost V 4 bases and J 3 bases, with 12 bases left between them. CDR3 nucleotide sequence: TGTGCCAGCTCACTACTAACGTCCGAAGAGACCCAGTACTTC. This gives the protein CASSLLTSEETQYF. The whole variable domain, remainder taken from reference TRBV18 and TRBJ2-5, is NAGVMQNPRHLVRRRGQEARLRCSPMKGHSHVYWYRQLPEEGLKFMVYLQKENIIDESGMPKERFSAEFPKEGPSILRIQQVVRGDSAAYFCASSLLTSEETQYFGPGTRLLVL.

The V gene is TRBV6-2 or TRBV6-3, the J gene TRBJ2-7; a weak D match, TRBD2 (6 bases). Trimming took off 2 bases at V and 5 bases at J, with 10 bases between the two ends. The CDR3 sequence is 13 residues long. The germline gives CDR1 MNHEY, CDR2 SVGEGT. This chain's CDR3 is CASSYEREDEQYF. The CDR3 DNA is TGTGCCAGCAGTTACGAGAGGGAGGACGAGCAGTACTTC.

The sample holds many counts of this clonotype. The CDR3 bases are TGCAGCGTCGCAGGGGGGAAGAATGAAAAACTGTTTTTT. Amino acids: CSVAGGKNEKLFF. The V call is TRBV29-1, the J call TRBJ1-4; 7 positions agree with TRBD1. The length of the CDR3 is 13 residues. Trimming cost V 6 bases and J 5 bases; bases outside gene matches: 6. Germline V gene data show CDR1 as SQVTM and CDR2 as ANQGSEA.

The V and J genes are TRBV14 and TRBJ2-7; 11 bases fit TRBD2. J lost 2 bases, V lost 0 bases, and 9 bases had no gene match. The CDR3 covers 18 residues. The germline CDR1 and CDR2 sequences are SGHDN and FVKESK. The CDR3 DNA sequence: TGTGCCAGCAGCCAAGAAATTGGGCTAGCGGGGGGTCCCTACGAGCAGTACTTC. It is translated as CASSQEIGLAGGPYEQYF.

The V gene is TRBV11-2, the J gene TRBJ1-5; 7 nucleotides align to TRBD1. J was trimmed by 7 bases and V by 3 bases; bases with no gene match: 9. The CDR3 sequence is 15 residues long. Looked up from germline, CDR1 is SGHAT and CDR2 is FQNNGV. CDR3 loop: CASSFFTGVGQPQHF. For the CDR3, the DNA is TGTGCCAGCAGCTTTTTTACAGGGGTTGGACAGCCCCAGCATTTT.

In this sample, this clonotype turned up a few times. The chain recombines TRBV28 with TRBJ2-4, with 8 bases identical to TRBD1. Trimming removed 7 bases from V and 1 base from J; junction bases left unmatched: 15. From germline, CDR1 is MDHEN and CDR2 SYDVKM. The CDR3 loop spans 18 amino acids. The CDR3 bases are TGTGCCAGCACCCACCCCGGACGGACAGGGCAGGCCAAAAACATTCAGTACTTC. This gives the protein CASTHPGRTGQAKNIQYF.

The sample holds many counts of this clonotype. The chain recombines TRBV29-1 with TRBJ2-5; D gene ambiguous. The CDR3 covers 10 residues. V was cut by 4 bases and J by 5 bases, with 5 bases left in between. The V gene's germline CDR1 is SQVTM and CDR2 ANQGSEA. DNA for the CDR3: TGCAGCGTTGCTGGGGAGACCCAGTACTTC. This gives the protein CSVAGETQYF. Drawing the rest from reference TRBV29-1 and TRBJ2-5, the complete variable domain is SAVISQKPSRDICQRGTSLTIQCQVDSQVTMMFWYRQQPGQSLTLIATANQGSEATYESGFVIDKFPISRPNLTFSTLTVSNMSPEDSSIYLCSVAGETQYFGPGTRLLVL.

This clonotype was picked up many times. The V gene is TRBV2, the J gene TRBJ2-7; a weak D match, TRBD1 (6 bases). This CDR3 is 13 amino acids long. Germline V gene data show CDR1 as SNHLY and CDR2 as FYNNEI. Trimming shortened V by 3 bases and J by 3 bases, and 9 bases separated the two germline ends. The CDR3 spells CASSEGAFYEQYF. The CDR3 DNA sequence: TGTGCCAGCAGTGAGGGGGCCTTCTACGAGCAGTACTTC. The variable domain in full, completed from reference TRBV2 and TRBJ2-7, reads EPEVTQTPSHQVTQMGQEVILRCVPISNHLYFYWYRQILGQKVEFLVSFYNNEISEKSEIFDDQFSVERPDGSNFTLKIRSTKLEDSAMYFCASSEGAFYEQYFGPGTRLTVT.

This clonotype has more than one count but fewer than ten. This chain joins TRBV11-1 and TRBJ2-1; 7 bases are shared with TRBD1. Germline V gene lookup returns CDR1 SGHAT and CDR2 FQDESV (reference sequence). The ends lost 1 base at V and 3 bases at J; junction bases unmatched: 0. The CDR3 runs 14 residues. The CDR3 DNA reads as TGTGCCAGCAGCTTAGGACAGGGCTACAATGAGCAGTTCTTC. Its protein product is CASSLGQGYNEQFF.

This clonotype has at least ten counts. This rearrangement joins TRBV2 to TRBJ2-2; 7 nucleotides match TRBD2. J lost 5 bases, V lost 7 bases, and 7 bases had no gene match. This CDR3 comprises 14 residues. The germline V gene encodes CDR1 SNHLY and CDR2 FYNNEI. CDR3 bases: TGTGCCAGCACGGGGGGTAGTCGGACCGGGGAGCTGTTTTTT. Translating gives CASTGGSRTGELFF.

Only a few counts were recorded for this clonotype. The gene calls are TRBV20-1 and TRBJ2-2, with D perhaps given as TRBD1 or TRBD2 (6 bases each). Trimming stripped 0 bases from V and 4 bases from J, with 15 bases between. There are 16 residues in the CDR3. Per the germline V gene, CDR1 is DFQATT and CDR2 is SNEGSKA (reference sequence). CDR3 sequence: CSARDRGLAGTGELFF. The CDR3 nucleotides are TGCAGTGCTAGAGATCGGGGGCTAGCCGGCACCGGGGAGCTGTTTTTT.

This clonotype was detected many times. The germline gene is not matched at one end of the junction; a read error may be the cause. The gene calls are TRBV3-1 and TRBJ1-4; D is possibly TRBD1 (5 bases). The CDR3 totals 15 residues. Germline CDR1 LGHDT, CDR2 YNNKEL (reference sequence). CDR3 loop: CASSRDRATNEKLFF. DNA of the CDR3: TGCGCCAGCAGCAGAGACAGAGCAACTAATGAAAAACTGTTTTTT.

Notes on this clonotype: A far larger clone is just one base off, so this is likely a read error. V gene TRBV7-2 combines with J gene TRBJ2-6; D gene uncertain. This CDR3 region has 12 residues. Germline V gene sequence: CDR1 SGHTA, CDR2 FQGNSA. The CDR3 sequence is CASSPQSNVLAF. The CDR3 region has the DNA TGTGCCAGCAGCCCCCAATCGAACGTCCTGGCTTTC.

This chain links TRBV10-3 with TRBJ1-1; D unclear. CDR3 size: 14 residues. V was pared by 2 bases and J by 2 bases, with 9 bases between. Germline V lookup: CDR1 ENHRY, CDR2 SYGVKD. The chain's CDR3 is CAISEGEFNTEAFF. CDR3 sequence (DNA): TGTGCCATCAGTGAGGGTGAGTTCAACACTGAAGCTTTCTTT.

This clonotype was counted a single time. This sequence joins TRBV2 and TRBJ2-5, with D possibly TRBD2 on 6 matching bases. V was trimmed by 3 bases and J by 5 bases, leaving 19 bases between them. This CDR3 has 16 amino acids. Germline V CDR1 and CDR2: SNHLY, FYNNEI. CDR3 DNA: TGTGCCAGCAGTGACGGTGGGGCGGGAAGGGGCGAGACCCAGTACTTC. Its protein is CASSDGGAGRGETQYF.

The table lists this clonotype with many counts. This chain links TRBV2 with TRBJ2-2; possible D gene TRBD2, 5 bases. The CDR3 has 13 amino acids. V dropped 6 bases and J dropped 1 base, with 6 bases sitting between them. The germline gives CDR1 SNHLY, CDR2 FYNNEI. The DNA of the CDR3 is TGTGCCAGCAGGAGGGAGAACACCGGGGAGCTGTTTTTT. Amino acids: CASRRENTGELFF.

The CDR3 loop is CASSQGQGSTGELFF. In DNA, the CDR3 is TGTGCCAGCAGCCAAGGACAGGGTTCCACCGGGGAGCTGTTTTTT. The chain couples TRBV3-1 to TRBJ2-2, with 7 bases that match TRBD1. The J segment lost 4 bases and the V segment lost 1 base, leaving 3 bases of the junction unmatched. Germline CDR1 reads LGHDT; CDR2 reads YNNKEL (reference sequence). The CDR3 extends over 15 amino acids.